A single sample gave rise to the 26 T cell receptor beta chains below, sequenced in a study of T-cell reconstitution after alpha-beta-depleted transplantation in children. Unique molecular identifiers were built into the TCRbeta library. TCRdb analysed the PCR reads with MiXCR anew, one entry per CDR3 protein. The table includes over 200,000 distinct CDR3 sequences, over 15% detected once. The sample consisted of PBMCs, mostly from graft donor cells, taken 360 days after TCRalphabeta/CD19-depleted stem cell transplant. These receptors were taken from a male patient aged 2-10 years who had a stem cell transplant for acute lymphoblastic leukemia, so the T cells may come from the graft donor.

This clonotype was counted many times. V gene TRBV9 combines with J gene TRBJ1-5; D not certain. V lost 4 bases, J lost 4 bases, and 21 bases lay in between. CDR3 length: 17 amino acids. Germline V lookup: CDR1 SGDLS, CDR2 YYNGEE. The DNA for the CDR3 is TGTGCCAGCAGCACCGGACCGGACCTTCGCTCAAATCAGCCCCAGCATTTT. Its protein is CASSTGPDLRSNQPQHF.

This clonotype was detected only a few times. The chain employs TRBV7-9 and TRBJ2-2; D is possibly TRBD2 (6 bases). Germline assignment: CDR1 SEHNR and CDR2 FQNEAQ (reference sequence). The CDR3 is 17 amino acids. V dropped 6 bases and J dropped 6 bases, with 23 bases sitting between them. CDR3: CASRPARLVGKPGELFF. The CDR3 DNA reads TGTGCCAGCAGGCCGGCGAGACTAGTGGGGAAACCCGGGGAGCTGTTTTTT.

The rearrangement uses TRBV12-3 or TRBV12-4 and TRBJ2-3; 9 positions match TRBD2. The V and J ends lost 2 bases and 4 bases, in that order; junction bases with no gene match: 7. The CDR3 is 16 residues long. The CDR3 DNA sequence: TGTGCCAGCAGTTTAAGGGCGGGGGGGATGGCAGATACGCAGTATTTT. Protein product: CASSLRAGGMADTQYF.

This clonotype has a handful of counts. The gene calls are TRBV5-1 and TRBJ2-1, with D perhaps being TRBD1 or TRBD2 (6 bases each). Trimming pared 6 bases from V and 8 bases from J, leaving 15 bases between. Germline V gene data show CDR1 as SGHRS and CDR2 as YFSETQ. This CDR3 region has 13 residues. For the CDR3, the DNA is TGCGCCAGCACCGAGGGGGGCGGTTATGAGCAGTTCTTC. It codes for CASTEGGGYEQFF.

V and J are TRBV12-3 or TRBV12-4 and TRBJ2-2, with 10 bases that match TRBD1. With 2 bases clipped from V and 7 bases from J, the junction kept 7 bases outside the gene matches. This CDR3 has 16 residues. This chain's CDR3 is CASSLRDRGLIGELFF. The CDR3 DNA reads TGTGCCAGCAGTTTACGGGACAGGGGACTGATCGGGGAGCTGTTTTTT.

The chain employs TRBV7-8 and TRBJ2-1; TRBD2 matches at 12 bases. V was clipped by 5 bases and J by 6 bases; unmatched bases: 8. Germline assignment: CDR1 SGHVS and CDR2 FQNEAQ. This CDR3 has 16 amino acids. CDR3: CASSLRTSGEFNEQFF. CDR3 sequence (DNA): TGTGCCAGCAGCCTAAGGACTAGCGGGGAGTTCAATGAGCAGTTCTTC.

In this sample, this clonotype turned up a few times. The chain couples TRBV20-1 to TRBJ2-1, with D perhaps TRBD2 (5 bases). From germline, CDR1 is DFQATT and CDR2 SNEGSKA (reference sequence). This CDR3 region has 13 residues. V lost 1 base and J 3 bases, leaving 7 bases between the germline ends. CDR3 bases: TGCAGTGCTAGAGGACTACTCTACAATGAGCAGTTCTTC. It yields the protein CSARGLLYNEQFF.

The CDR3 sequence: CSASVGRGYEQYF. CDR3 in DNA: TGCAGTGCTAGTGTGGGCAGGGGCTACGAGCAGTACTTC. The chain joins TRBV20-1 to TRBJ2-7, with a possible D match to TRBD1 (6 bases). The germline CDR1 and CDR2 sequences are DFQATT and SNEGSKA (reference sequence). The CDR3 length is 13 residues. Trimming shortened V by 3 bases and J by 3 bases, and 12 bases separated the two germline ends.

This clonotype was counted between two and nine times. The chain links TRBV9 to TRBJ2-5; possibly TRBD1 for D (6 bases). Germline CDR1 and CDR2: SGDLS and YYNGEE. This CDR3 is built from 14 residues. V lost 4 bases, J lost 4 bases, and 14 bases lay in between. Written as DNA, the CDR3 is TGTGCCAGCAGCACAACAGGGACGGGAGAGACCCAGTACTTC. Translating gives CASSTTGTGETQYF. Looking up the rest from reference TRBV9 and TRBJ2-5 gives the full variable domain: DSGVTQTPKHLITATGQRVTLRCSPRSGDLSVYWYQQSLDQGLQFLIQYYNGEERAKGNILERFSAQQFPDLHSELNLSSLELGDSALYFCASSTTGTGETQYFGPGTRLLVL.

This clonotype was seen a handful of times. This chain connects TRBV12-3 or TRBV12-4 to TRBJ1-2; D unclear. Trimming took 5 bases from V and 5 from J, leaving 9 bases between them. This CDR3 has 12 amino acids. The CDR3 sequence: CASSIGPYGYTF. DNA of the CDR3: TGTGCCAGCAGTATTGGGCCGTATGGCTACACCTTC.

The rearrangement joins TRBV11-1 to TRBJ2-1, with 10 bases lining up with TRBD1. Trimming removed 5 bases from V and 4 bases from J; junction bases left unmatched: 5. The CDR3 is 15 amino acids. The V gene's germline CDR1 is SGHAT and CDR2 FQDESV (reference sequence). The CDR3 here is CASSHDRGLYNEQFF. The CDR3 nucleotides read TGTGCCAGCAGCCACGACAGGGGGCTTTACAATGAGCAGTTCTTC.

The table lists this clonotype with a few counts. The chain couples TRBV5-1 to TRBJ2-6, with no clear D. Germline V CDR1 and CDR2: SGHRS, YFSETQ. The CDR3 spans 18 residues. V lost 0 bases and J lost 1, with 14 bases in between. The CDR3 sequence is CASSLASNRRSGANVLTF. Here the CDR3 DNA reads TGCGCCAGCAGCTTGGCCTCAAACCGGAGATCTGGGGCCAACGTCCTGACTTTC. The full variable domain, rest sourced from reference TRBV5-1 and TRBJ2-6, is KAGVTQTPRYLIKTRGQQVTLSCSPISGHRSVSWYQQTPGQGLQFLFEYFSETQRNKGNFPGRFSGRQFSNSRSEMNVSTLELGDSALYLCASSLASNRRSGANVLTFGAGSRLTVL.

This rearrangement joins TRBV27 to TRBJ2-7; tentatively, D is TRBD1 (6 bases). CDR3 size: 12 residues. In germline, CDR1 is MNHEY, CDR2 SMNVEV (reference sequence). V was shortened by 8 bases and J by 3 bases, with 11 bases between the two germline ends. The CDR3 DNA follows: TGTGCCAGCGGGGGACATCGCTACGAGCAGTACTTC. This translates into CASGGHRYEQYF.

The V gene is TRBV12-3 or TRBV12-4, the J gene TRBJ1-2; maybe TRBD1 (5 bases). Trimming removed 4 bases from V and 0 bases from J, with 9 bases in between. The CDR3 runs to 14 residues. CDR3 coding DNA: TGTGCCAGCAGTTGGGACTCCGCTAACTATGGCTACACCTTC. It translates to CASSWDSANYGYTF.

This clonotype turned up a few times. The chain employs TRBV12-3 or TRBV12-4 and TRBJ2-3; TRBD2 agrees at 10 bases. The length of the CDR3 is 16 residues. J lost 1 base, V lost 5 bases, and 6 bases had no gene match. This CDR3 reads CASSPNSGGRTDTQYF. CDR3 coding DNA: TGTGCCAGCAGTCCCAATAGCGGGGGGCGCACAGATACGCAGTATTTT.

The chain carries TRBV7-6 and TRBJ1-1, with D tentatively TRBD1 (6 bases). The CDR3 covers 16 residues. Germline V CDR1 and CDR2: SGHVS, FNYEAQ. V shed 1 base and J shed 0 bases, with 12 bases lying between them. CDR3 coding DNA: TGTGCCAGCAGCTTAGGCGGGGGGGCCTTGAACACTGAAGCTTTCTTT. Translated, it gives CASSLGGGALNTEAFF.

The chain couples TRBV13 to TRBJ2-3; TRBD2 matches 7 bases. CDR3 length: 14 amino acids. Germline V CDR1 and CDR2: PRHDT, FYEKMQ (reference sequence). Unmatched junction bases numbered 9, after V lost 10 bases and J lost 2 bases. The CDR3 protein is CATSTSQHTDTQYF. In DNA, the CDR3 is TGTGCCACCTCGACTAGCCAGCACACAGATACGCAGTATTTT.

This clonotype was seen a few times. V gene TRBV7-9 combines with J gene TRBJ2-5; 8 positions match TRBD1. The germline CDR1 and CDR2 sequences are SEHNR and FQNEAQ (reference sequence). The ends lost 4 bases at V and 1 base at J; junction bases unmatched: 8. The CDR3 is 16 amino acids. This CDR3 is CASSSAGTGVQETQYF. CDR3 nucleotides: TGTGCCAGCAGCTCCGCCGGGACAGGAGTCCAAGAGACCCAGTACTTC.

In this sample, this clonotype turned up a few times. The chain joins TRBV4-3 to TRBJ1-3; 7 bases match TRBD1. J was trimmed by 4 bases and V by 0 bases; bases with no gene match: 12. The germline V gene has CDR1 LGHNA and CDR2 YSLEER. CDR3 length equals 18 residues. CDR3 in DNA: TGCGCCAGCAGCCAAGATTTGCGACAGGGTGTCGGCGGAAACACCATATATTTT. Encoded protein: CASSQDLRQGVGGNTIYF.

V gene TRBV4-2 combines with J gene TRBJ2-1; TRBD2 aligns across 9 bases. The germline V gene encodes CDR1 LGHNA and CDR2 YNFKEQ. Germline trimming cut 3 bases from V and 4 bases from J; bases unmatched to any gene: 10. The CDR3 is 17 residues long. The CDR3 protein is CASSHDLGLAVYNEQFF. The DNA of the CDR3 is TGTGCCAGCAGCCATGACCTGGGACTAGCAGTATACAATGAGCAGTTCTTC.

The genes are TRBV7-9 and TRBJ2-3; TRBD1 matches 11 bases. With 1 base clipped from V and 4 bases from J, the junction kept 4 bases outside the gene matches. Germline CDR1 reads SEHNR; CDR2 reads FQNEAQ (reference sequence). The CDR3 spans 16 residues. The CDR3 DNA follows: TGTGCCAGCAGCTTAGGAGGACAGGGGGCCGCAGATACGCAGTATTTT. Protein product: CASSLGGQGAADTQYF.

This clonotype was seen at least ten times. V gene TRBV20-1 combines with J gene TRBJ1-1; a possible D gene is TRBD1 (6 bases). With 2 bases removed from V and 4 bases from J, the gap between germline ends came to 20 bases. CDR1 is DFQATT and CDR2 is SNEGSKA in the germline V gene (reference sequence). The length of the CDR3 is 16 residues. The CDR3 DNA reads as TGCAGTGCTAGAATCCTTTCGGGAGGGGGAGGCACTGAAGCTTTCTTT. It codes for CSARILSGGGGTEAFF.

This clonotype was detected only a few times. The chain joins TRBV20-1 to TRBJ2-1; D remains unclear. From germline, CDR1 is DFQATT and CDR2 SNEGSKA (reference sequence). The CDR3 consists of 14 residues. Trimming took 1 base from V and 4 from J, leaving 11 bases between them. The CDR3 region has the DNA TGCAGTGCTAGAGGAAGGATGGAGTACAATGAGCAGTTCTTC. It encodes CSARGRMEYNEQFF.

This clonotype has a handful of counts. CDR3: CSARDSEGGYTF. CDR3 nucleotides: TGCAGTGCTAGGGATTCGGAGGGTGGCTACACCTTC. The chain has TRBV20-1 and TRBJ1-2; D gene ambiguous. This CDR3 has 12 amino acids. V was shortened by 3 bases and J by 7 bases, with 12 bases between the two germline ends. Germline V lookup: CDR1 DFQATT, CDR2 SNEGSKA (reference sequence).

The J gene is TRBJ2-7, the V gene TRBV13; unclear D gene. This CDR3 contains 14 residues. Trimming shortened V by 0 bases and J by 5 bases, and 11 bases separated the two germline ends. Germline V CDR1 and CDR2: PRHDT, FYEKMQ (reference sequence). CDR3 nucleotide sequence: TGTGCCAGCAGCTTAGGCCGAGGACGGGACGAGCAGTACTTC. Its protein is CASSLGRGRDEQYF.

This rearrangement joins TRBV20-1 to TRBJ2-3; TRBD1 is a possible D gene (5 bases). The CDR3 consists of 18 residues. V was trimmed by 0 bases and J by 4 bases, leaving 23 bases between them. Germline-derived CDR1 and CDR2 are DFQATT and SNEGSKA (reference sequence). The CDR3 is CSARDSYGAATKPDTQYF. The CDR3 DNA reads TGCAGTGCTAGAGATTCTTATGGGGCAGCTACCAAGCCAGATACGCAGTATTTT.